Below are 12 T cell receptor beta chains sequenced from a single sample in a study of shared clonotypes between healthy human individuals. The data were produced by immunoSEQ multiplex PCR, yet TCRdb's version contains in-frame clones alone and is incomplete. The repertoire holds 2 million or so clones, with roughly 95% as singletons. Naive CD8 cells, CD45RO-negative and positively selected for CCR7, excluded terminally differentiated effector memory CD45RA+ cells. Sample: naive CD8+ T cells sorted from blood. These receptors were taken from a man between 18 and 35 years old in good health.

The rearrangement links TRBV19 to TRBJ1-4; D is unclear. V lost 3 bases, J lost 6 bases, and 11 bases lay in between. From germline, CDR1 is LNHDA and CDR2 SQIVND (reference sequence). The CDR3 covers 14 residues. The CDR3 DNA reads TGTGCCAGTAGTATTCTAGGGTCGGATGAAAAACTGTTTTTT. Protein product: CASSILGSDEKLFF.

The chain uses TRBV5-6 and TRBJ1-5; D is possibly TRBD1 (5 bases). The germline V and J ends were trimmed by 4 bases and 2 bases, with 25 bases remaining between them. The germline V gene encodes CDR1 SGHDT and CDR2 YYEEEE. CDR3 length: 19 amino acids. CDR3 bases: TGTGCCAGCAGCCTGTGGGGCGCCGAATCAATAGTTGGCAATCAGCCCCAGCATTTT. It encodes CASSLWGAESIVGNQPQHF.

V usage is TRBV27 and J usage is TRBJ1-1, with D maybe TRBD1 (6 bases). The V end lost 4 bases, the J end lost 6 bases, and 12 bases lay between the germline ends. Germline assignment: CDR1 MNHEY and CDR2 SMNVEV (reference sequence). The CDR3 runs to 13 residues. This CDR3 is CASSSGAGPEAFF. The CDR3 DNA reads as TGTGCCAGCAGTTCGGGGGCGGGCCCTGAAGCTTTCTTT.

There are a few counts of this clone. This same CDR3 is encoded by further DNA sequences in the sample. This rearrangement joins TRBV4-1 to TRBJ2-5; 8 nucleotides agree with TRBD1. The CDR3 covers 13 residues. Germline loops: CDR1 MGHRA, CDR2 YSYEKL. V was pared by 3 bases and J by 5 bases, with 2 bases of the junction left unmatched. This chain's CDR3 is CASSQDREETQYF. In DNA, the CDR3 is TGCGCCAGCAGCCAGGACAGGGAGGAGACCCAGTACTTC.

On this clone itself: The sample has other DNA sequences that encode this CDR3 too. The chain recombines TRBV6-1 with TRBJ2-7; D unresolved. The CDR3 is 13 residues long. Deletions cut 3 bases from V and 2 bases from J, with 8 bases between. Per germline, CDR1 MNHNS and CDR2 SASEGT. CDR3 region: CASSELGAYEQYF. The CDR3, as DNA: TGTGCCAGCAGTGAGCTAGGAGCCTACGAGCAGTACTTC.

This clone was observed once. The chain employs TRBV6-1 and TRBJ1-5, with TRBD1 matching 9 bases. Per germline, CDR1 MNHNS and CDR2 SASEGT. This CDR3 contains 15 residues. J gave up 6 bases and V 4 bases, and 7 bases lay outside the gene matches. CDR3 in DNA: TGTGCCAGCAGTGTATGGGACAGGGAGGGTCAGCCCCAGCATTTT. Translated, it gives CASSVWDREGQPQHF.

This rearrangement joins TRBV13 to TRBJ2-1; 9 positions agree with TRBD2. Germline V lookup: CDR1 PRHDT, CDR2 FYEKMQ (reference sequence). The CDR3 runs to 20 residues. V gave up 8 bases and J gave up 0 bases; unmatched junction bases: 20. CDR3 coding DNA: TGTGCCAGCGCAGAGGGGTCCTTAGCGGGGGTCAGGAGCTCCTACAATGAGCAGTTCTTC. It codes for CASAEGSLAGVRSSYNEQFF.

The V call is TRBV19, the J call TRBJ2-2; possible D gene TRBD2, 5 bases. CDR3 size: 17 residues. V dropped 7 bases and J dropped 3 bases, with 21 bases sitting between them. CDR1 and CDR2 (germline): LNHDA, SQIVND (reference sequence). For the CDR3, the DNA is TGTGCCAGTACTAATCGATCCCTCGGGGTATACACCGGGGAGCTGTTTTTT. It yields the protein CASTNRSLGVYTGELFF.

The rearrangement links TRBV6-5 to TRBJ2-7, with 8 bases fitting TRBD2. In germline, CDR1 is MNHEY, CDR2 SVGAGI. CDR3 length equals 14 residues. Trimming removed 0 bases from V and 6 bases from J; junction bases left unmatched: 4. DNA for the CDR3: TGTGCCAGCAGTTACTCAGGACTAGCTCGCGAGCAGTACTTC. Translating it yields CASSYSGLAREQYF.

This clone was detected only once. This sequence joins TRBV13 and TRBJ1-1; the match to TRBD1 covers 8 bases. V shed 0 bases and J 1 base; nucleotides not matched to a gene: 1. The CDR3 covers 15 residues. Germline lookup yields CDR1 PRHDT and CDR2 FYEKMQ (reference sequence). This CDR3 is CASSLGTGANTEAFF. CDR3 nucleotides: TGTGCCAGCAGCTTAGGGACAGGGGCGAACACTGAAGCTTTCTTT.

J is TRBJ2-3 and V is TRBV9; 11 nucleotides agree with TRBD2. Trimming took 2 bases from V and 2 from J; bases not matched to a gene: 4. The length of the CDR3 is 16 residues. In germline, CDR1 is SGDLS, CDR2 YYNGEE. The CDR3 is CASSVLAGGHTDTQYF. The CDR3 DNA sequence: TGTGCCAGCAGCGTCCTAGCGGGGGGCCACACAGATACGCAGTATTTT.

The V call is TRBV30, the J call TRBJ1-2; possibly TRBD1 for D (5 bases). Per germline, CDR1 GTSNPN and CDR2 SVGIG (reference sequence). This CDR3 comprises 12 residues. The ends were cut back, 5 bases at V and 5 bases at J, with 12 bases in the middle. The DNA for the CDR3 is TGTGCCTGGGCGGGGCTCGATTATGGCTACACCTTC. This encodes CAWAGLDYGYTF.